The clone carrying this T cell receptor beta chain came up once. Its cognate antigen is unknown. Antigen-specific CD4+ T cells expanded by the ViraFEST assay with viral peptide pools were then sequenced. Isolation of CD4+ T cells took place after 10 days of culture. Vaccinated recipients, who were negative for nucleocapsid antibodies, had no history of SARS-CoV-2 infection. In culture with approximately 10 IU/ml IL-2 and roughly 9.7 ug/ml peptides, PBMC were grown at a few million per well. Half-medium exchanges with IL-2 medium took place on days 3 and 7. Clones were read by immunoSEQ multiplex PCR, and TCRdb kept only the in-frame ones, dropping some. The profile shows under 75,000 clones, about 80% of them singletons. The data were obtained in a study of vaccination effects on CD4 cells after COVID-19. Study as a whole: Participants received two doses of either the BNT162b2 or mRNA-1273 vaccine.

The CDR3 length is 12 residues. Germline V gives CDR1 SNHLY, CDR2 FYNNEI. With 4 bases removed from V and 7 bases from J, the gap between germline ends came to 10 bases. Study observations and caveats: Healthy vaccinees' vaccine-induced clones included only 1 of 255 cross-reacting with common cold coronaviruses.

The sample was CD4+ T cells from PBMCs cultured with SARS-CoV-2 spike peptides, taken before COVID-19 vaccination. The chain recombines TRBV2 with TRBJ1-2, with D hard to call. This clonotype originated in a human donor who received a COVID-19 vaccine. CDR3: CASSAEGIGYTF. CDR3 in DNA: TGTGCCAGCAGTGCGGAGGGAATTGGCTACACCTTC.